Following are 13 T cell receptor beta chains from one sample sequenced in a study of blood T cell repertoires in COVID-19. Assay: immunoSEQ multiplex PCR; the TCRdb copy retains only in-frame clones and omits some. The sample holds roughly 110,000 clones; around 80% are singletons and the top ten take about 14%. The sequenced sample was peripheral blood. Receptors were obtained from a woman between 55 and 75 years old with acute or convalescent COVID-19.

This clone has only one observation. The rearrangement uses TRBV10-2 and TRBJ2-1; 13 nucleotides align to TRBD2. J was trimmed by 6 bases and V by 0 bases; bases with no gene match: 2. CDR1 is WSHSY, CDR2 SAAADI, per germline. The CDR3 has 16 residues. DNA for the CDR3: TGCGCCAGCAGTGAGTCCGGACTAGCGGGAGTCAATGAGCAGTTCTTC. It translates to CASSESGLAGVNEQFF.

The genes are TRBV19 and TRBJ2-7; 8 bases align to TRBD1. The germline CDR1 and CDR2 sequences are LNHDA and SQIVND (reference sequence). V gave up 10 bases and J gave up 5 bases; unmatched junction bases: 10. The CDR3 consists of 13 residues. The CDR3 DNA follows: TGTGCCACCGGGGCAGGGGGCAGAGACGAGCAGTACTTC. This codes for CATGAGGRDEQYF.

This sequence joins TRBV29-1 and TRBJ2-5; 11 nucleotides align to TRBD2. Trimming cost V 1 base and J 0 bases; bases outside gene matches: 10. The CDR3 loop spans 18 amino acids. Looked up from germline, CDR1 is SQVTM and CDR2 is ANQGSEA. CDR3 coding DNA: TGCAGCGTTGAAGGTTTAAGGTCGACTAGCGGGGACCAAGAGACCCAGTACTTC. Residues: CSVEGLRSTSGDQETQYF.

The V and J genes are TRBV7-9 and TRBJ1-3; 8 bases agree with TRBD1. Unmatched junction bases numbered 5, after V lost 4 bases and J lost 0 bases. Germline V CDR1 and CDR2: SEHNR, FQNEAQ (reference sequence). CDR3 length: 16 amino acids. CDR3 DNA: TGTGCCAGCAGCTACGGACAGGGCGACTCTGGAAACACCATATATTTT. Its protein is CASSYGQGDSGNTIYF.

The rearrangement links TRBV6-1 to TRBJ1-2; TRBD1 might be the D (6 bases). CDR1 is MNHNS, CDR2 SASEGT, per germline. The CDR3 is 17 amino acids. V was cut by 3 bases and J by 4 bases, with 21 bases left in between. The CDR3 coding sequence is TGTGCCAGCAGTGAGGGTCGGGACACGTCCCATGTCTATGGCTACACCTTC. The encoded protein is CASSEGRDTSHVYGYTF.

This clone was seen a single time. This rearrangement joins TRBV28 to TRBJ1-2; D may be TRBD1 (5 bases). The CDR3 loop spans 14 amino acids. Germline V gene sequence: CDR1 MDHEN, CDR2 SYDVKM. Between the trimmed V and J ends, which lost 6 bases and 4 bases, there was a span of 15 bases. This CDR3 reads CASRPPTALYGYTF. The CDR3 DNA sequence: TGTGCCAGCAGGCCTCCGACAGCGCTCTATGGCTACACCTTC.

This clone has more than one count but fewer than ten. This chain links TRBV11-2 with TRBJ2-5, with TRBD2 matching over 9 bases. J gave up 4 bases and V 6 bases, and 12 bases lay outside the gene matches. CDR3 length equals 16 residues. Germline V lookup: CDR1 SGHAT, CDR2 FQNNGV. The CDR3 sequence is CASSSELAGGGETQYF. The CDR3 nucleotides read TGTGCCAGCAGTTCGGAATTGGCGGGAGGGGGAGAGACCCAGTACTTC.

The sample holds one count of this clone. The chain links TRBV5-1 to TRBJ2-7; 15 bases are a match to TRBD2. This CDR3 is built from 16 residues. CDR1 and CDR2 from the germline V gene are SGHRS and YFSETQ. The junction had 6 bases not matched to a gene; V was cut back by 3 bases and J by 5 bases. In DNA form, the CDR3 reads TGCGCCAGCAGCTCTGGGACTAGCGGGGGGTTAAACGAGCAGTACTTC. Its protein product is CASSSGTSGGLNEQYF.

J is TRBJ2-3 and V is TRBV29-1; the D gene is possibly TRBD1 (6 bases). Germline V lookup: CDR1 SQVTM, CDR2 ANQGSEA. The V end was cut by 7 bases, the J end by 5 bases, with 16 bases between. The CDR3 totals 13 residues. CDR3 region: CSATIGGGDTQYF. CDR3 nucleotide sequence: TGCAGCGCTACCATAGGGGGTGGAGATACGCAGTATTTT.

CDR3 sequence reads: CASSYDAGGHSDTQYF. The CDR3 bases are TGTGCCAGCAGTTACGACGCGGGGGGGCATTCAGATACGCAGTATTTT. The gene calls are TRBV6-5 and TRBJ2-3; 9 nucleotides line up with TRBD2. The junction had 7 bases not matched to a gene; V was cut back by 2 bases and J by 4 bases. The germline V gene has CDR1 MNHEY and CDR2 SVGAGI. The CDR3 consists of 16 residues.

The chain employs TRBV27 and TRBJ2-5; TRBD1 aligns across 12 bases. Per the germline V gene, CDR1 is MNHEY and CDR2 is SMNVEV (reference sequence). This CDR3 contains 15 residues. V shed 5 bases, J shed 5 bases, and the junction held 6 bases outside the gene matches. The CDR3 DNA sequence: TGTGCCAGCAGTAACCGGGACAGGGGGCTGGAGACCCAGTACTTC. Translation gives CASSNRDRGLETQYF.

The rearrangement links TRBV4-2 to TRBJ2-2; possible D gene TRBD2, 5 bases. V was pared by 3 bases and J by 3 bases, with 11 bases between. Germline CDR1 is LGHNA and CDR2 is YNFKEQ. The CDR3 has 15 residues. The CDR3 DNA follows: TGTGCCAGCAGCCAGACCGAGGGTTACACCGGGGAGCTGTTTTTT. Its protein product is CASSQTEGYTGELFF.

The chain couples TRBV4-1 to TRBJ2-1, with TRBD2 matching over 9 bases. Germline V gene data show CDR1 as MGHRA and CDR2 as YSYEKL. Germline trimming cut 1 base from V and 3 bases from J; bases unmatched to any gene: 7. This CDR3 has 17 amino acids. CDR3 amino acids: CASSQALAGAGYNEQFF. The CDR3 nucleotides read TGCGCCAGCAGCCAAGCTTTAGCGGGAGCCGGCTACAATGAGCAGTTCTTC.